The present T cell receptor beta chain was sequenced within a study of blood T cell repertoires in COVID-19. Overall study: From the United States, Italy and Spain came samples of acute and convalescent COVID-19. T cells, B-cell-depleted T cells, or PBMCs supplied cDNA or gDNA.

Assay: immunoSEQ multiplex PCR; the TCRdb copy retains only in-frame clones and omits some. This table holds roughly 280,000 clones, under 90% found once. J lost 2 bases, V lost 0 bases, and 5 bases had no gene match. There are 17 residues in the CDR3. Germline-derived CDR1 and CDR2 are SGHNT and YYREEE (reference sequence). This clone has only a few counts. Sequencing used peripheral blood. This receptor was taken from a man in his sixties with acute or convalescent COVID-19. The V and J genes are TRBV5-4 and TRBJ1-4; TRBD1 aligns across 9 bases. CDR3 sequence reads: CASSLAQGAPTNEKLFF. DNA for the CDR3: TGTGCCAGCAGCTTGGCACAGGGGGCGCCCACTAATGAAAAACTGTTTTTT.